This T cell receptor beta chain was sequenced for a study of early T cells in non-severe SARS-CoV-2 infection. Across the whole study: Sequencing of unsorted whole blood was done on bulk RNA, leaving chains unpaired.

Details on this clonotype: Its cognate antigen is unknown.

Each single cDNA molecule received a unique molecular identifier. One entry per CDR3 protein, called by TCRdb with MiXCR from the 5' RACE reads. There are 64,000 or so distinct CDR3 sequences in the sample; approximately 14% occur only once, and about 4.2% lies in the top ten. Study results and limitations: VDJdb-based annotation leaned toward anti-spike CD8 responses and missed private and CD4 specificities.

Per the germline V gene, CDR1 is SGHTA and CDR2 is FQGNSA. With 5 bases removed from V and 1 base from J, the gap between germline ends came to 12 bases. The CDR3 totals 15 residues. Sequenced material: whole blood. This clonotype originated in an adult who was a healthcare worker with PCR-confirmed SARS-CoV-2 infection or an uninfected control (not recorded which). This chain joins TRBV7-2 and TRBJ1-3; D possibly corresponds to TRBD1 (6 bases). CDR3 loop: CASSIRDKSGNTIYF. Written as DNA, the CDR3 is TGTGCCAGCAGCATCCGGGACAAATCTGGAAACACCATATATTTT.